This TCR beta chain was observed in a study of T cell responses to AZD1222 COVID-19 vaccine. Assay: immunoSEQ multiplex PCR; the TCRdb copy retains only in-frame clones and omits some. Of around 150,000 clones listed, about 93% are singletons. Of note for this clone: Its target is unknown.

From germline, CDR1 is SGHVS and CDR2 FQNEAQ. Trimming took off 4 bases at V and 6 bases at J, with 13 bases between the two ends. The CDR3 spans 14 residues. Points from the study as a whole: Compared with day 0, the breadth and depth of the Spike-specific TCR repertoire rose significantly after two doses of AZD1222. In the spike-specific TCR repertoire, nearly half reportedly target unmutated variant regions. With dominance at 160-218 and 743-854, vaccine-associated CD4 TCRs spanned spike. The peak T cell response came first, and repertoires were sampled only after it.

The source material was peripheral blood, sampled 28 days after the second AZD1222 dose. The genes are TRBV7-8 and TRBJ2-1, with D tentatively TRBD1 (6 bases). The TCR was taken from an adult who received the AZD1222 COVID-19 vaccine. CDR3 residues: CASSSTQGCNEQFF. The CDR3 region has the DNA TGTGCCAGCAGCTCGACACAGGGCTGCAATGAGCAGTTCTTC.